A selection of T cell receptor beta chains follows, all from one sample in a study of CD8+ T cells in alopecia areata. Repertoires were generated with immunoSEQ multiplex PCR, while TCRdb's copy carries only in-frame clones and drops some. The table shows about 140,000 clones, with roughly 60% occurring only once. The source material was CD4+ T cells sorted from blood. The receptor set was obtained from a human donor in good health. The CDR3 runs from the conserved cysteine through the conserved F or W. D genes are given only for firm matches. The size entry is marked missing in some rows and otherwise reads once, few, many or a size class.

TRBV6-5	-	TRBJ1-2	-	CASSPTETRYGYTF	TGTGCCAGCAGTCCGACAGAGACTCGCTATGGCTACACCTTC
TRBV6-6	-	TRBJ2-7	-	CASRDSTGREQYF	TGTGCCAGCAGGGATTCGACAGGGAGGGAGCAGTACTTC
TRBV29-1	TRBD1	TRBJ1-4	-	CSVTRGTGTEKLFF	TGCAGCGTCACTCGGGGGACAGGGACTGAAAAACTGTTTTTT
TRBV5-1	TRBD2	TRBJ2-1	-	CASSAGGLDNEQFF	TGCGCCAGCAGCGCGGGAGGGCTAGACAATGAGCAGTTCTTC
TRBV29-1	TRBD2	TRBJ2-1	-	CSVERVAGGYEQFF	TGCAGCGTTGAGAGAGTAGCGGGAGGCTATGAGCAGTTCTTC
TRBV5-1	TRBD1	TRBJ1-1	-	CASSTKTGHLNTEAFF	TGCGCCAGCAGCACTAAGACAGGGCACCTGAACACTGAAGCTTTCTTT
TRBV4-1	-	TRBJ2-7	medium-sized	CASSQEGMGALYEQYF	TGCGCCAGCAGCCAAGAAGGGATGGGAGCCCTCTACGAGCAGTACTTC
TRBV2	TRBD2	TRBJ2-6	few	CASSGLAGNSGANVLTF	TGTGCCAGCAGTGGACTAGCGGGCAACTCTGGGGCCAACGTCCTGACTTTC
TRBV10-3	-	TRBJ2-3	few	CAISLLASSTDTQYF	TGTGCCATCAGTTTACTAGCATCTAGCACAGATACGCAGTATTTT
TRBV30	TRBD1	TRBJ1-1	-	CAWGRQGNTEAFF	TGTGCCTGGGGACGACAGGGAAACACTGAAGCTTTCTTT
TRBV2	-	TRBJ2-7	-	CATTTDTEYEQYF	TGTGCCACCACGACCGACACCGAATACGAGCAGTACTTC
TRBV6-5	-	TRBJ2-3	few	CASSWRGSTDTQYF	TGTGCCAGCAGTTGGCGCGGGAGCACAGATACGCAGTATTTT
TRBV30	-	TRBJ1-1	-	CAWRGGTSEAFF	TGTGCCTGGAGAGGCGGAACCTCTGAAGCTTTCTTT
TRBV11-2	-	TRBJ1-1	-	CASSLVPPQNTEAFF	TGTGCCAGCAGCTTAGTCCCCCCCCAAAACACTGAAGCTTTCTTT
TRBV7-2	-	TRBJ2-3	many	CASSPDRPTDTQYF	TGTGCCAGCAGCCCAGACAGACCCACAGATACGCAGTATTTT
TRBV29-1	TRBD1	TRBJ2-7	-	CSVQGGFGYEQYF	TGCAGCGTTCAAGGGGGCTTCGGCTACGAGCAGTACTTC
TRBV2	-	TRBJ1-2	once	CASSDPGTAPPYGYTF	TGTGCCAGCAGTGACCCTGGGACCGCGCCGCCCTATGGCTACACCTTC
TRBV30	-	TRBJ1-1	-	CACKGSGPVNTEAFF	TGTGCCTGTAAGGGCTCGGGGCCCGTGAACACTGAAGCTTTCTTT
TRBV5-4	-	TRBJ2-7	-	CASSLSGGTVGLEQYF	TGTGCCAGCAGCTTGTCTGGGGGGACAGTTGGTCTCGAGCAGTACTTC
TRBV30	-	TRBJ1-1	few	CAWSPTRGGAGTEAFF	TGTGCCTGGAGTCCCACCAGAGGGGGGGCCGGGACTGAAGCTTTCTTT
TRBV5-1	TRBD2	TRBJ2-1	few	CASSLGGSGGNEQFF	TGCGCCAGCAGCTTGGGTGGTAGCGGGGGAAATGAGCAGTTCTTC
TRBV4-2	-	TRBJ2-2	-	CASSQAAWGTGELFF	TGTGCCAGCAGCCAAGCAGCATGGGGCACCGGGGAGCTGTTTTTT
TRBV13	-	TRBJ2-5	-	CATSGGVQPTQYF	TGTGCCACCTCCGGAGGGGTACAACCGACCCAGTACTTC
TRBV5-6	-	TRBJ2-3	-	CASSLEGWADTQYF	TGTGCCAGCAGCTTGGAGGGGTGGGCGGATACGCAGTATTTT
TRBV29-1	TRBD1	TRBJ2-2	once	CSVQGPTGELFF	TGCAGCGTACAGGGGCCCACCGGGGAGCTGTTTTTT
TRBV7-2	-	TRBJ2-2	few	CASSPRTANTGELFF	TGTGCCAGCAGCCCCAGGACTGCAAACACCGGGGAGCTGTTTTTT
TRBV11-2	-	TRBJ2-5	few	CASRSLQGSKETQYF	TGTGCCAGCAGGTCCTTACAGGGCTCCAAGGAGACCCAGTACTTC
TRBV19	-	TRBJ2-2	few	CASSTGRSGQINTGELFF	TGTGCCAGTAGTACCGGACGAAGCGGGCAAATAAACACCGGGGAGCTGTTTTTT
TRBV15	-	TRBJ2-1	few	CATRRRDEQFF	TGTGCCACCAGAAGGAGGGATGAGCAGTTCTTC
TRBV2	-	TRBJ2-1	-	CASNRDANEQFF	TGTGCCAGCAACCGGGATGCCAATGAGCAGTTCTTC
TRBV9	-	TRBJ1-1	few	CASTRLEGPMNTEAFF	TGTGCCAGCACCCGTCTGGAGGGGCCTATGAACACTGAAGCTTTCTTT